The 5 T cell receptor beta chains listed next were all sequenced from one sample in a study of T-cell reconstitution after alpha-beta-depleted transplantation in children. Unique molecular identifiers were incorporated during preparation of the TCRbeta library. TCRdb recomputed calls from the PCR reads with MiXCR, one row per CDR3 protein. This table has about 610,000 distinct CDR3 sequences, 8% to 11% appearing once. Sequencing was performed on PBMCs from the stem cell graft donor, taken from the stem cell graft. The source of these receptors is a human donor who donated a stem cell graft to a child with acute myeloid leukemia.

This clonotype was observed many times. This chain links TRBV12-3 or TRBV12-4 with TRBJ2-5; tentatively, D is TRBD1 (5 bases). This CDR3 contains 15 residues. The V end lost 4 bases, the J end lost 3 bases, and 15 bases lay between the germline ends. The CDR3: CASSSLRGFEETQYF. In DNA, the CDR3 is TGTGCCAGCAGTTCTCTAAGGGGCTTCGAAGAGACCCAGTACTTC.

The gene calls are TRBV6-5 and TRBJ1-2; 8 bases line up with TRBD1. There are 17 residues in the CDR3. Germline V gene lookup returns CDR1 MNHEY and CDR2 SVGAGI. Trimming at V came to 3 bases and at J to 0 bases, leaving 9 bases not matched to a gene. The CDR3 bases are TGTGCCAGCAGTTATAACTCCGGGACAGGAGCTAACTATGGCTACACCTTC. Residues: CASSYNSGTGANYGYTF.

This clonotype was observed a handful of times. This chain connects TRBV30 to TRBJ1-5; TRBD1 is a possible D gene (6 bases). The V gene's germline CDR1 is GTSNPN and CDR2 SVGIG (reference sequence). Trimming shortened V by 2 bases and J by 0 bases, and 14 bases separated the two germline ends. The CDR3 loop spans 16 amino acids. The CDR3 reads CAWSRAGEYSNQPQHF. Here the CDR3 DNA reads TGTGCCTGGAGTAGGGCAGGGGAATATAGCAATCAGCCCCAGCATTTT.

The J gene is TRBJ1-1, the V gene TRBV4-2; 8 nucleotides agree with TRBD1. This CDR3 comprises 16 residues. V shed 1 base, J shed 5 bases, and the junction held 9 bases outside the gene matches. Germline values: CDR1 LGHNA, CDR2 YNFKEQ. The CDR3 region has the DNA TGTGCCAGCAGCCAAGTATCCGGACAGGGATATACTGAAGCTTTCTTT. The encoded protein is CASSQVSGQGYTEAFF.

This clonotype was recorded many times. CDR3 loop: CASRDLGGRFSYEQYF. The CDR3 bases are TGTGCCAGCAGAGACTTAGGGGGCCGATTCTCCTACGAGCAGTACTTC. The rearrangement uses TRBV6-1 and TRBJ2-7, with TRBD1 identical over 7 bases. The CDR3 sequence is 16 residues long. Losses at the gene ends were 6 bases for V and 0 bases for J; bases not matched to a gene: 11. In germline, CDR1 is MNHNS, CDR2 SASEGT.